This T cell receptor beta chain was recovered during a study of somatic mutations in cytotoxic T cells in rheumatoid arthritis. This clone turned up a few times. Profiling relied on immunoSEQ multiplex PCR, and the TCRdb table lists in-frame clones only, not all of them. In the table there are more than 20,000 clones, roughly 80% of which are singletons. The V end lost 9 bases, the J end lost 6 bases, and 11 bases lay between the germline ends. Looked up from germline, CDR1 is ENHRY and CDR2 is SYGVKD. The CDR3 totals 11 residues. This chain links TRBV10-3 with TRBJ1-2; tentatively, D is TRBD1 (5 bases). Material for sequencing was CD8+ T cells sorted from blood. This TCR was sampled from an adult with rheumatoid arthritis. Written as DNA, the CDR3 is TGTGCCATTGGGACCGATCATGGCTACACCTTC. Its protein product is CAIGTDHGYTF.